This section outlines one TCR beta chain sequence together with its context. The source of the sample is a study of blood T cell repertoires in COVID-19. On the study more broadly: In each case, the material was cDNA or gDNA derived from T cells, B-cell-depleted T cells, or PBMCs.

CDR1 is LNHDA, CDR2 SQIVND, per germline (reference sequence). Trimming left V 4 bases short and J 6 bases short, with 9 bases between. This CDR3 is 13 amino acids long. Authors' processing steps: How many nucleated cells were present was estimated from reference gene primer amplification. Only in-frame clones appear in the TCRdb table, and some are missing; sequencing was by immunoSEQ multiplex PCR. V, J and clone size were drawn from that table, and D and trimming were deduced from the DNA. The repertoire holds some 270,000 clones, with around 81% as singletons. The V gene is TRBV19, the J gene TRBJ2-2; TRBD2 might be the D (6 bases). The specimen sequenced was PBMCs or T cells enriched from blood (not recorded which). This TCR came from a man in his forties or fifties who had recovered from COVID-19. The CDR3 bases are TGTGCCAGTAGTAAGGAGGGACCCGGGGAGCTGTTTTTT. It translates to CASSKEGPGELFF.